The following is a T cell receptor beta chain sequence with its context. This CDR3 contains 14 residues. V was clipped by 4 bases and J by 8 bases, with 18 bases between them. The V gene's germline CDR1 is SGHKS and CDR2 YYEKEE (reference sequence). The data are from a study of blood T cell repertoires in COVID-19. About the research overall: PBMCs, B-cell-depleted T cells, or T cells were the source of the cDNA or gDNA that made up the material.

Participant age was about 18 to 89 years, and participants resided in fewer than 30 US areas. Participant-given clinical history determined each cohort assignment. Method: immunoSEQ multiplex PCR; TCRdb's copy keeps in-frame clones and lacks some. The sample holds roughly 250,000 clones; around nine tenths are singletons and the top ten take approximately 2%. This clonotype was obtained from a woman aged 18 to 35 who had recovered from COVID-19. The J gene is TRBJ1-2, the V gene TRBV5-5; no definite D call. Sequenced: PBMCs or T cells enriched from blood (not recorded which). CDR3 sequence: CASSPRGGSGGYTF. The CDR3 DNA reads as TGTGCCAGCAGCCCGCGCGGAGGGTCGGGCGGCTACACCTTC.